Listed below are T cell receptor beta chains from one sample, sequenced in a study of blood T cell repertoires in COVID-19. Sequencing was performed with immunoSEQ multiplex PCR; in TCRdb, only in-frame clones are kept and a portion is missing. This table holds 25,000 to 30,000 clones, roughly 89% found once. Sequencing was done on a sample of peripheral blood. These receptors all come from a human donor with acute or convalescent COVID-19. The donor label of this sample is uncertain. CDR3s include the opening cysteine and the closing phenylalanine or tryptophan. The D gene is left open where the match is weak. Clone size is given for some rows only: seen once, a few or many times, or a class if the clone is expanded.

v_call	d_call	clone_size	j_call	cdr3_aa	cdr3_nt
TRBV19	-	-	TRBJ1-2	CASSHPATITTFNYGYTF	TGTGCCAGTAGCCACCCAGCAACCATAACTACTTTTAACTATGGCTACACCTTC
TRBV4-2	TRBD2	-	TRBJ2-1	CASSRILSTSGGDYEQFF	TGTGCCAGCAGCCGAATTTTGTCGACTAGCGGGGGGGACTATGAGCAGTTCTTC
TRBV5-1	TRBD2	-	TRBJ2-2	CASSLDGGSRAGELFF	TGCGCCAGCAGCTTGGACGGGGGGAGTAGGGCCGGGGAGCTGTTTTTT
TRBV5-5	-	-	TRBJ2-7	CASSLYSSAASYEQYF	TGTGCCAGCAGCCTCTACTCTAGCGCGGCCTCCTACGAGCAGTACTTC
TRBV5-1	TRBD1	-	TRBJ1-4	CASSPGTANEKLFF	TGCGCCAGCAGCCCCGGGACAGCTAATGAAAAACTGTTTTTT
TRBV7-6	-	few	TRBJ1-5	CASSFTRGQPQHF	TGTGCCAGCAGCTTTACCCGCGGTCAGCCCCAGCATTTT
TRBV5-6	-	-	TRBJ1-4	CASSLTPTNEKLFF	TGTGCCAGCAGCCTGACACCAACTAATGAAAAACTGTTTTTT
TRBV19	TRBD2	-	TRBJ2-1	CASSIERSGGLLNSYNEQFF	TGTGCCAGTAGTATAGAACGTAGCGGGGGCCTCCTCAACTCCTACAATGAGCAGTTCTTC
TRBV14	TRBD1	-	TRBJ1-1	CASSLIPGGEAFF	TGTGCCAGCAGCCTAATCCCAGGGGGGGAAGCTTTCTTT
TRBV5-4	-	once	TRBJ2-7	CASSLHSYEQYF	TGTGCCAGCAGCTTACACTCCTACGAGCAGTACTTC
TRBV3-1/TRBV3-2	-	-	TRBJ2-5	CASTRAGGQETQYF	TGTGCCAGCACCCGGGCGGGCGGACAAGAGACCCAGTACTTC
TRBV6-5	-	-	TRBJ2-7	CASRLTGINTGEQYF	TGTGCCAGCAGATTGACAGGTATAAACACGGGAGAGCAGTACTTC